These T cell receptor beta chains were read from a single sample in a study of cytomegalovirus exposure and HLA in healthy donors. Clones were sequenced by immunoSEQ multiplex PCR, and TCRdb holds only the in-frame ones, with some missing. The sample holds some 89,000 clones, roughly four fifths seen once. Material: PBMCs. The receptors were gathered from a young woman in good health and CMV-seronegative. Each CDR3 is given without its conserved first and last residue. A row's size may be missing; if present it is once, few, many or a size class.

size: NA
J: TRBJ2-7
V: TRBV5-6
CDR3: ASSFSSWGAVY

size: NA
J: TRBJ1-1
V: TRBV19
CDR3: ASSIRVRQGGEAF

size: once
J: TRBJ1-6
V: TRBV6-5
CDR3: ASSLTGGNGSPLH

size: NA
J: TRBJ2-5
V: TRBV11-3
CDR3: ASSLGLAGEETQY

size: once
J: TRBJ2-5
V: TRBV9
CDR3: ASSVAQGSQKETQY

size: NA
J: TRBJ2-7
V: TRBV6-4
CDR3: ARLPASGINEQY

size: NA
J: TRBJ2-7
V: TRBV28
CDR3: ASSLAGASQAQY

size: few
J: TRBJ1-1
V: TRBV6-6
CDR3: ASSYPTGVAEAF

size: NA
J: TRBJ2-1
V: TRBV7-9
CDR3: ASSFHVAEPYNEQF

size: NA
J: TRBJ1-2
V: TRBV30
CDR3: AWSSAGGYT

size: NA
J: TRBJ2-7
V: TRBV30
CDR3: AWSVIQGVEQY

size: NA
J: TRBJ2-2
V: TRBV5-1
CDR3: ASSLVGGSNTGELF